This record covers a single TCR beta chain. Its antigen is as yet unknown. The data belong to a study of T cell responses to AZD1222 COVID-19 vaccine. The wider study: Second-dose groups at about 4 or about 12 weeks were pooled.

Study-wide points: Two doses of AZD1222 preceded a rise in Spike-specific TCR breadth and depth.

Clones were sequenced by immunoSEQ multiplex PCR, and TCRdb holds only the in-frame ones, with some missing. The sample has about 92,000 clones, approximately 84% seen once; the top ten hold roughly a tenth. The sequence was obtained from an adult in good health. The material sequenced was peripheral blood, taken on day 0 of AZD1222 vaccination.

The CDR3 loop reads CASSTRTPTGNTIYF. Written as DNA, the CDR3 is TGTGCCAGTAGTACTCGGACACCGACTGGAAACACCATATATTTT. V gene TRBV19 combines with J gene TRBJ1-3, with D perhaps TRBD1 (5 bases). This CDR3 has 15 amino acids. V was clipped by 4 bases and J by 2 bases, with 12 bases between them. Germline V gene data show CDR1 as LNHDA and CDR2 as SQIVND (reference sequence).